The rows below give T cell receptor beta chains drawn from one sample of a study of T-cell memory formation after mild COVID-19. A single record per CDR3 protein comes from TCRdb applying MiXCR to the 5' RACE reads. The profile shows about 110,000 distinct CDR3 sequences, about a fifth of them singletons. Sequencing was performed on PBMCs or a T cell subset sorted from them (not recorded which). Every receptor here comes from a man between 18 and 29 years old who had mild COVID-19 (a few samples of this study predate the infection). Cell type and time point are not known. The CDR3 runs from the conserved cysteine through the conserved F or W. The D gene is left open where the match is weak. For some rows the clone size is stated as once, few or many, or as a class when expanded; others skip it.

>.|.|TRBJ1-6|TRBV21-1
CASSISLFRGSPLHF
TGTGCCAGCAGCATTTCACTCTTCAGGGGGTCACCCCTCCACTTT
>.|many|TRBJ2-1|TRBV2
CASSKRQFF
TGTGCCAGCAGCAAGCGGCAGTTCTTC
>.|.|TRBJ2-2|TRBV7-7
CASSLRLGGTGELFF
TGTGCCAGCAGCTTACGGTTGGGGGGAACCGGGGAGCTGTTTTTT
>.|few|TRBJ2-3|TRBV6-5
CASSYNRGETQYF
TGTGCCAGCAGTTATAATCGTGGGGAGACGCAGTATTTT
>TRBD1|few|TRBJ1-1|TRBV6-1
CASSEATGMNTEAFF
TGTGCCAGCAGTGAAGCGACAGGGATGAACACTGAAGCTTTCTTT
>TRBD1|few|TRBJ1-2|TRBV15
CATRPRRDRGYNGYTF
TGTGCCACCAGGCCGAGACGGGACAGGGGTTACAATGGCTACACCTTC
>TRBD1|.|TRBJ1-2|TRBV5-5
CASSWTGGSNYGYTF
TGTGCCAGCAGCTGGACAGGGGGCTCTAACTATGGCTACACCTTC
>.|few|TRBJ2-7|TRBV4-2
CASSQGAGSYEQYF
TGTGCCAGCAGCCAAGGGGCCGGCTCCTACGAGCAGTACTTC
>.|.|TRBJ1-5|TRBV6-2/TRBV6-3
CASSFIGNQPQHF
TGTGCCAGCAGTTTCATTGGCAATCAGCCCCAGCATTTT
>.|.|TRBJ2-7|TRBV12-3/TRBV12-4
CASSSPGVYEQYF
TGTGCCAGCAGTTCTCCGGGGGTCTACGAGCAGTACTTC
>TRBD1|few|TRBJ2-1|TRBV12-3/TRBV12-4
CASSVRVGRGTNEQFF
TGTGCCAGCAGTGTCCGGGTGGGCAGGGGGACGAATGAGCAGTTCTTC
>TRBD1|few|TRBJ1-2|TRBV29-1
CSATGWDGYTF
TGCAGCGCGACAGGGTGGGATGGCTACACCTTC
>.|few|TRBJ1-1|TRBV5-1
CASSLALGQTPNTEAFF
TGCGCCAGCAGCTTGGCTTTAGGACAGACACCAAACACTGAAGCTTTCTTT
>TRBD2|.|TRBJ2-2|TRBV11-2
CASSLVGLRRGDNTGELFF
TGTGCCAGCAGCTTAGTCGGGCTTCGCCGGGGGGATAACACCGGGGAGCTGTTTTTT
>.|.|TRBJ2-4|TRBV28
CASSLLGYIQYF
TGTGCCAGCAGTTTATTGGGGTACATTCAGTACTTC
>.|.|TRBJ2-2|TRBV28
CASSPKQEDTGELFF
TGTGCCAGCAGTCCGAAGCAGGAGGACACCGGGGAGCTGTTTTTT
>TRBD1|few|TRBJ1-5|TRBV6-6
CASSQGAQPQHF
TGTGCCAGCAGTCAGGGGGCGCAGCCCCAGCATTTT
>.|few|TRBJ2-7|TRBV5-1
CASSLSQSPSYEQYF
TGCGCCAGCAGCTTGTCACAGAGCCCCTCCTACGAGCAGTACTTC
>.|.|TRBJ1-4|TRBV27
CASSGTGYDEKLFF
TGTGCCAGCAGCGGAACAGGGTACGATGAAAAACTGTTTTTT
>.|.|TRBJ2-1|TRBV5-5
CASIRGYNEQFF
TGTGCCAGCATAAGGGGGTACAATGAGCAGTTCTTC
>.|few|TRBJ2-1|TRBV7-6
CASSLDYNEQFF
TGTGCCAGCAGCTTAGATTACAATGAGCAGTTCTTC
>.|many|TRBJ2-4|TRBV7-9
CASSLRGAKNIQYF
TGTGCCAGCAGCTTAAGAGGGGCCAAAAACATTCAGTACTTC
>TRBD1|.|TRBJ2-7|TRBV11-2
CASSFPMGTGYYEQYF
TGTGCCAGCAGCTTTCCCATGGGGACAGGGTACTACGAGCAGTACTTC
>.|few|TRBJ2-3|TRBV29-1
CSVVTGMLLDTQYF
TGCAGCGTTGTAACAGGGATGTTATTGGATACGCAGTATTTT